Following are 9 T cell receptor beta chains from one sample sequenced in a study of tumor and adjacent non-tumor tissue in lung cancer. The template was RNA from unsorted bulk tissue. This non-tumor lung sample came from over 3 cm beyond the tumor edge. Three rounds of nested PCR, following a modified ARM-PCR protocol, produced the TCRbeta library. TCRdb reanalysed the multiplex PCR reads using MiXCR and keeps one entry per CDR3 protein. Of 75,000 to 95,000 distinct CDR3 sequences listed, more than 75% are singletons. Input material: distant non-tumor lung tissue. The receptors shown here come from a woman in her 50s with non-small cell lung cancer.

The rearrangement links TRBV30 to TRBJ1-3; no definite D call. Germline V gene lookup returns CDR1 GTSNPN and CDR2 SVGIG (reference sequence). The CDR3 is made up of 14 amino acids. Trimming removed 5 bases from V and 0 bases from J, with 11 bases in between. CDR3 loop: CAWEDFLSGNTIYF. The CDR3 nucleotides read TGTGCCTGGGAGGACTTTCTCTCTGGAAACACCATATATTTT.

As for this clonotype: One junction end does not reproduce the germline sequence, and a read error may be involved. The chain is built from TRBV12-3 or TRBV12-4 and TRBJ2-3; possibly TRBD2 for D (7 bases). CDR3 size: 15 residues. CDR3 in amino acids: CVSSLRGPSTDRQYF. CDR3 bases: TGTGTCAGCAGTTTGCGGGGGCCGAGCACAGATAGGCAGTATTTT.

Comment on this clonotype: Relative to the germline gene, one junction end is altered; a read error may explain this. V is TRBV7-2 and J is TRBJ2-3; 13 bases align to TRBD2. The CDR3 runs 16 residues. CDR1 and CDR2 (germline): SGHTA, FQGNSA. The CDR3 sequence: CASSRLAGGNTDMQYF. In nucleotides, the CDR3 is TGTGCCAGCAGTAGACTAGCGGGAGGTAACACAGATATGCAGTATTTT.

About this clonotype: A much larger clone lies one base from this, so it may be a read error. The CDR3 carries no conserved terminal phenylalanine or tryptophan, so it likely arises from a read error. The chain has TRBV5-4 and TRBJ2-1; D remains ambiguous. Per germline, CDR1 SGHNT and CDR2 YYREEE (reference sequence). Trimming pared 7 bases from V and 3 bases from J, leaving 20 bases between. The CDR3 covers 16 residues. This CDR3 reads CASCSTSRDRYNEQFL. DNA of the CDR3: TGTGCCAGCTGCTCCACCTCCCGAGACCGCTACAATGAGCAGTTCCTC.

Comment on this clonotype: This likely comes from a read error, as the CDR3 has no conserved phenylalanine or tryptophan at its end. This rearrangement joins TRBV4-1 to TRBJ2-7; 10 nucleotides align to TRBD2. The CDR3 length is 16 residues. Germline loops: CDR1 MGHRA, CDR2 YSYEKL. J lost 0 bases, V lost 2 bases, and 4 bases had no gene match. The CDR3 coding sequence is TGCGCCAGCAGCCAAACTAGCGGGGCGAGCTCCTACGAGCAGTACCTC. It specifies CASSQTSGASSYEQYL.

The J gene is TRBJ2-3, the V gene TRBV29-1; 7 bases are a match to TRBD1. The CDR3 contains 15 residues. The V gene's germline CDR1 is SQVTM and CDR2 ANQGSEA. V lost 1 base and J lost 4; bases outside the gene matches: 8. Written as DNA, the CDR3 is TGCAGCGTTGAAGCCAGGCACAGGGGAGCAGATACGCAGTATTTT. It specifies CSVEARHRGADTQYF.

The chain carries TRBV11-2 and TRBJ2-1, with 8 nucleotides matching TRBD2. From germline, CDR1 is SGHAT and CDR2 FQNNGV. This CDR3 is built from 15 residues. V shed 6 bases, J shed 9 bases, and the junction held 13 bases outside the gene matches. In DNA form, the CDR3 reads TGTGCCAGCAGTCTCAGAGCGGGAGAACGGGTTGAGCAGTTCTTC. It codes for CASSLRAGERVEQFF.

On this clonotype: Compared with germline, one end of the junction differs, possibly owing to a read error. This chain links TRBV29-1 with TRBJ1-2; tentative D call: TRBD1 (6 bases). The germline V gene encodes CDR1 SQVTM and CDR2 ANQGSEA. The CDR3 runs to 18 residues. The CDR3 spells CSVDPPAGKGEKGWGYAF. The CDR3 DNA sequence: TGCAGCGTTGATCCCCCCGCGGGAAAGGGGGAGAAAGGATGGGGCTACGCCTTC.

In regard to this clonotype: At one end, the junction sequence differs from germline, possibly due to a read error. V is TRBV27 and J is TRBJ1-5; possibly TRBD1 for D (5 bases). The germline V gene encodes CDR1 MNHEY and CDR2 SMNVEV (reference sequence). The CDR3 is 14 amino acids. CDR3 sequence reads: CVSSFQGGEHPQHF. CDR3 in DNA: TGTGTCAGCAGTTTCCAGGGCGGGGAGCACCCCCAGCATTTT.